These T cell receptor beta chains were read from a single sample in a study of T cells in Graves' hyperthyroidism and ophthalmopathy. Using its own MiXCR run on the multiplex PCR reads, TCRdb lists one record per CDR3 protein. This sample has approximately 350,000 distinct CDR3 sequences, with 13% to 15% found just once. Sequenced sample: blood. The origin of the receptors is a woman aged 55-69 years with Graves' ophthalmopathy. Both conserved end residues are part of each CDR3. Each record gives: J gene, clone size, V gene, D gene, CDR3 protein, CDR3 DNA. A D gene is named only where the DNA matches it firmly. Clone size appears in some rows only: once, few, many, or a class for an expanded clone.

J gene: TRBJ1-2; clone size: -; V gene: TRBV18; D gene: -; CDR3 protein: CASSPPLAGVYGYTF; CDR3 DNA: TGTGCCAGCTCACCACCGTTGGCAGGAGTCTATGGCTACACCTTC
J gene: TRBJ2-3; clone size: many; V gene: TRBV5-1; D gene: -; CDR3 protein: CASSPLGVGSTDTQYF; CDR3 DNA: TGCGCCAGCAGTCCTCTAGGGGTGGGGAGCACAGATACGCAGTATTTT
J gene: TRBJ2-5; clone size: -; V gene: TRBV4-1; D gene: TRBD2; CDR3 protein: CASSQPSGRAGETQYF; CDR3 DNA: TGCGCCAGCAGCCAGCCTAGCGGGAGGGCTGGAGAGACCCAGTACTTC
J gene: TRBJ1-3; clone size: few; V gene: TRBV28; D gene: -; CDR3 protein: CASSFGGIRGNTIYF; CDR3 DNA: TGTGCCAGCAGTTTTGGGGGAATACGTGGAAACACCATATATTTT
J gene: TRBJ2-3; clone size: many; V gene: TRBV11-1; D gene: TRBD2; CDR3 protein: CASRLSGRAPTDTQYF; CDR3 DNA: TGTGCCAGCAGATTAAGCGGGAGGGCCCCCACAGATACGCAGTATTTT
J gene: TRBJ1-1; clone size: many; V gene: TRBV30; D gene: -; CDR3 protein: CACQGHPNTEAFF; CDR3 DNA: TGTGCCTGCCAGGGACATCCGAACACTGAAGCTTTCTTT
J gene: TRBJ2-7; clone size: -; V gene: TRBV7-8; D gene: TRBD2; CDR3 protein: CASSQSGRAPYEQYF; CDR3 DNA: TGTGCCAGCAGCCAGAGCGGGAGGGCCCCATACGAGCAGTACTTC
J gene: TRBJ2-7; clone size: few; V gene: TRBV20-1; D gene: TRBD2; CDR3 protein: CSAREYLAGGNYEQYF; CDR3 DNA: TGCAGTGCTAGAGAATATTTGGCGGGAGGGAACTACGAGCAGTACTTC
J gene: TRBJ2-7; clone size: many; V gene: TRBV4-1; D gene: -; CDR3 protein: CASSQEGGALIYEQYF; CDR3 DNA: TGCGCCAGCAGCCAAGAGGGGGGGGCCTTAATCTACGAGCAGTACTTC
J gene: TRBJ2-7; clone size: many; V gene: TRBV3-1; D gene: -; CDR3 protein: CASSTLAYEQYF; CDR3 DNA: TGTGCCAGCAGCACCCTTGCCTACGAGCAGTACTTC
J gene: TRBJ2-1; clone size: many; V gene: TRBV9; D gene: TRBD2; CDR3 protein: CASSVGAGGYNEQFF; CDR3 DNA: TGTGCCAGCAGCGTAGGGGCGGGAGGATACAATGAGCAGTTCTTC
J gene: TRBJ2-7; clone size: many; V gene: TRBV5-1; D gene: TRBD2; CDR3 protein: CASSRGLDLYEQYF; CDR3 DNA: TGCGCCAGCAGCCGGGGACTAGACCTTTACGAGCAGTACTTC
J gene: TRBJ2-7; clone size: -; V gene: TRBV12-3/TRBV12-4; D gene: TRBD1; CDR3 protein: CASSRSGTAAYEQYF; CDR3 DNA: TGTGCCAGCAGCAGATCCGGGACAGCAGCCTACGAGCAGTACTTC
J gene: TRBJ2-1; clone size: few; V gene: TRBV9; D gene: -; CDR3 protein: CASSTQPNNEQFF; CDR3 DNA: TGTGCCAGCAGCACACAGCCAAATAATGAGCAGTTCTTC
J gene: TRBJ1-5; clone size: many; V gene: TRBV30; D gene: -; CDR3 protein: CAWSGQPNQPQHF; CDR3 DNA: TGTGCCTGGAGTGGGCAGCCCAATCAGCCCCAGCATTTT
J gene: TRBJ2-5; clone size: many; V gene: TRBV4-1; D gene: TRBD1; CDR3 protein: CASSQARGQGETQYF; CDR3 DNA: TGCGCCAGCAGCCAAGCGAGGGGACAGGGGGAGACCCAGTACTTC
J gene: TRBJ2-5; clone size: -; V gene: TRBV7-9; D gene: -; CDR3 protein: CASSRGPAQETQYF; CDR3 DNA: TGTGCCAGCAGCCGTGGACCGGCCCAAGAGACCCAGTACTTC
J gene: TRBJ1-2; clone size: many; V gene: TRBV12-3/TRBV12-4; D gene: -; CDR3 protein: CASSLRGSGYGYTF; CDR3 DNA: TGTGCCAGCAGTTTAAGGGGGTCTGGCTATGGCTACACCTTC
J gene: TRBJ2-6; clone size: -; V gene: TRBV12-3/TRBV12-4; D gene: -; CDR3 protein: CASSPAFSGANVLTF; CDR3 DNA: TGTGCCAGCAGCCCTGCCTTCTCTGGGGCCAACGTCCTGACTTTC
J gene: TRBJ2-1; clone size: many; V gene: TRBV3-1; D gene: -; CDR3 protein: CASSRRDHNEQFF; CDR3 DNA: TGTGCCAGCAGCCGCCGGGATCACAATGAGCAGTTCTTC
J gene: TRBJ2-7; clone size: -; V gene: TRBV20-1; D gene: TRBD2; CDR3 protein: CSASGASGTRISYEQYF; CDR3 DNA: TGCAGTGCTAGTGGGGCTAGCGGGACCCGAATTTCCTACGAGCAGTACTTC
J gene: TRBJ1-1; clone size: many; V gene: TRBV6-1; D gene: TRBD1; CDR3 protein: CASSVRDRGLRNTEAFF; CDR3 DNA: TGTGCCAGCAGTGTGCGGGACAGGGGGCTCAGGAACACTGAAGCTTTCTTT
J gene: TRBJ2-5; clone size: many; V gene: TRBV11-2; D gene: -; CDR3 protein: CASSLARMGETQYF; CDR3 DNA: TGTGCCAGCAGCTTAGCTCGGATGGGAGAGACCCAGTACTTC
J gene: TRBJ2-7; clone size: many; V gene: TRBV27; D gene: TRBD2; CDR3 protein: CASSLGRGYEQYF; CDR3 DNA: TGTGCCAGCAGTTTAGGGAGGGGCTACGAGCAGTACTTC
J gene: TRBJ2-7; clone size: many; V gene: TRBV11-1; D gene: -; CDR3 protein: CASSNAGPGGLYEQYF; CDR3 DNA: TGTGCCAGCAGCAACGCCGGCCCGGGGGGCTTATACGAGCAGTACTTC
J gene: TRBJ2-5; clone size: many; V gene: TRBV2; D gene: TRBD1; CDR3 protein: CASSHLTGLETQYF; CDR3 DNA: TGTGCCAGCAGTCACCTGACAGGGCTGGAGACCCAGTACTTC
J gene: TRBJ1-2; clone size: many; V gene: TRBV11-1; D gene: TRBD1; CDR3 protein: CASSPDRENYGYTF; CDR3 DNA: TGTGCCAGCAGCCCCGACAGGGAAAACTATGGCTACACCTTC
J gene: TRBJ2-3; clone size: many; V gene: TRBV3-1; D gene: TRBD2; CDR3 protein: CASSQGPWGMREIADTQYF; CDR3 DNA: TGTGCCAGCAGCCAAGGACCTTGGGGGATGCGGGAGATAGCAGATACGCAGTATTTT
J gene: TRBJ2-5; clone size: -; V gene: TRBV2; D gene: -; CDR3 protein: CASSVEIVETQYF; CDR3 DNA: TGTGCCAGCAGTGTAGAGATTGTAGAGACCCAGTACTTC
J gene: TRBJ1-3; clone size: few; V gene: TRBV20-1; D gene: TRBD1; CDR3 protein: CSVTQGSNTIYF; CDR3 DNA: TGCAGTGTCACACAGGGGAGCAACACCATATATTTT
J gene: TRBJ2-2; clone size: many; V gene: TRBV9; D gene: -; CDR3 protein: CASSEPFGVGAGELFF; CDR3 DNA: TGTGCCAGCAGCGAGCCCTTCGGGGTTGGGGCCGGGGAGCTGTTTTTT
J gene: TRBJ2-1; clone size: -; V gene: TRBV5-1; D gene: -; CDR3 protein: CASSSALREWGNEQFF; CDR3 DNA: TGCGCCAGCAGCTCGGCCCTCCGGGAGTGGGGCAATGAGCAGTTCTTC
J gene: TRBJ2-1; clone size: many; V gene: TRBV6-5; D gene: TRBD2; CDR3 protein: CASSYSIAGGAHNEQFF; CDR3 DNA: TGTGCCAGCAGTTACTCGATTGCGGGGGGGGCCCACAATGAGCAGTTCTTC